This TCR beta chain was obtained from a study of pediatric ulcerative colitis. One to two pinch biopsies were taken from the rectum during colonoscopy. Whole-study results and caveats: Blood samples from a couple of patients yielded substantially fewer templates and were excluded from blood-rectal overlap analysis. All ulcerative colitis patients, but no controls, carried a couple of rectal clonotypes.

Details on this clone: As yet, its antigen is unknown.

The repertoire was sequenced with immunoSEQ multiplex PCR; TCRdb's copy has only in-frame clones and lacks some. The sample lists some 15,000 clones, over 60% occurring once. The clonotype was recovered from a boy aged 10-17 years who was a control in a study of pediatric ulcerative colitis. Sequencing used gut tissue.

CDR3 DNA sequence: TGTGCCTGGAGTGCGCGCAATGAGCAGTTCTTC. Translating gives CAWSARNEQFF. The J gene is TRBJ2-1, the V gene TRBV30; D ambiguous. V was trimmed by 1 base and J by 6 bases, leaving 4 bases between them. Germline CDR1 and CDR2: GTSNPN and SVGIG (reference sequence). CDR3 length equals 11 residues.